This TCR beta chain was sequenced during a study of regulatory T cells in long-lasting Graves disease. Turning to the study itself: Antithyroid drug use was under 3 months in newly diagnosed Graves' patients. Overall study findings and caveats: The study found TRBV28, TRBJ1-2 and TRBJ2-5 favored in persistent disease. The small sample size may have reduced accuracy.

Documented time point: newly diagnosed GD, antithyroid drugs for less than 3 months. The TCR library was made from RNA that had been extracted from PBMCs in TRIzol. Collection of peripheral blood (around 10 milliliters) was done using EDTA tubes. Germline lookup yields CDR1 SGHRS and CDR2 YFSETQ. Trimming took off 5 bases at V and 0 bases at J, with 12 bases between the two ends. The CDR3 extends over 14 amino acids. The table lists this clonotype with a few counts. No antigen is known for it. With iRepertoire HTBI primers and Arm-PCR of CDR3 regions, TCR beta libraries were built. TCRdb recomputed calls from the multiplex PCR reads with MiXCR, one row per CDR3 protein. The sample has approximately 300,000 distinct CDR3 sequences, about 18% seen once.

This chain uses TRBV5-1 with TRBJ2-7, with D perhaps TRBD2 (5 bases). This receptor was taken from a female donor with Graves disease. The source material was peripheral blood mononuclear cells (PBMCs), sampled at new diagnosis, from a patient treated with antithyroid drugs. The CDR3 here is CASSLVGNSYEQYF. CDR3 sequence (DNA): TGCGCCAGCAGTCTCGTCGGGAACTCCTACGAGCAGTACTTC.